Below, 18 T cell receptor beta chains from the same sample are listed, as sequenced in a study of neurological immune-mediated disorders. The sample's time point: longitudinal time-point 2. TCRdb redid the calling of the 5' RACE reads with MiXCR, one entry per CDR3 protein. The sample lists under 40,000 distinct CDR3 sequences, about an eighth seen once, with about 2.5% in the top ten. The sequenced sample was PBMCs. These receptors came from a woman aged 40 to 55 in good health.

The chain is built from TRBV3-1 and TRBJ1-1; D remains unclear. Trimming shortened V by 6 bases and J by 1 base, and 9 bases separated the two germline ends. The CDR3 is made up of 13 amino acids. Per the germline V gene, CDR1 is LGHDT and CDR2 is YNNKEL (reference sequence). The CDR3 DNA follows: TGTGCCAGCAGACACGCAGGGAACACTGAAGCTTTCTTT. Its translation: CASRHAGNTEAFF. Combining the CDR3 with reference TRBV3-1 and TRBJ1-1 gives the whole variable domain DTAVSQTPKYLVTQMGNDKSIKCEQNLGHDTMYWYKQDSKKFLKIMFSYNNKELIINETVPNRFSPKSPDKAHLNLHINSLELGDSAVYFCASRHAGNTEAFFGQGTRLTVV.

This clonotype was detected ten times or more. The chain recombines TRBV12-3 or TRBV12-4 with TRBJ1-1; the D is unclear. The CDR3 sequence is 14 residues long. V was shortened by 1 base and J by 6 bases, with 12 bases between the two germline ends. The CDR3 sequence is CASSLGGGPPEAFF. Here the CDR3 DNA reads TGTGCCAGCAGTTTAGGGGGAGGTCCCCCTGAAGCTTTCTTT.

The table lists this clonotype with a count of one. A much larger clone lies a single base off, so this may be a read error. V is TRBV11-1 and J is TRBJ2-2; the D call may be TRBD1 or TRBD2 (5 bases each). There are 15 residues in the CDR3. The germline gives CDR1 SGHAT, CDR2 FQDESV (reference sequence). CDR3 residues: CAISPIWGITGELFF. The CDR3 DNA reads TGTGCCATCAGCCCTATCTGGGGGATCACCGGGGAGCTGTTTTTT.

The table lists this clonotype with many counts. This chain links TRBV20-1 with TRBJ2-1; D is unclear. The CDR3 covers 18 residues. Germline V gene data show CDR1 as DFQATT and CDR2 as SNEGSKA (reference sequence). V was trimmed by 3 bases and J by 0 bases, leaving 21 bases between them. The CDR3 DNA reads as TGCAGTGCTAGTTCGGGCTATACTATTCAAAGCTCCTACAATGAGCAGTTCTTC. This gives the protein CSASSGYTIQSSYNEQFF.

The chain combines TRBV6-1 with TRBJ1-2, with 10 nucleotides matching TRBD1. V lost 6 bases to trimming and J lost 8 bases; unmatched junction nucleotides: 3. This CDR3 region has 12 residues. Germline V lookup: CDR1 MNHNS, CDR2 SASEGT. The CDR3 protein is CASRGQGSGYTF. The CDR3 nucleotides are TGTGCCAGCAGGGGACAGGGGAGCGGCTACACCTTC.

This clonotype occurred many times. The rearrangement links TRBV20-1 to TRBJ2-1; D call uncertain. From germline, CDR1 is DFQATT and CDR2 SNEGSKA (reference sequence). This CDR3 spans 14 amino acids. V lost 2 bases and J 1 base, leaving 9 bases between the germline ends. This CDR3 reads CSARLEFSYNEQFF. Written as DNA, the CDR3 is TGCAGTGCTAGATTGGAGTTTTCCTACAATGAGCAGTTCTTC.

V gene TRBV2 combines with J gene TRBJ2-5; a weak D match, TRBD2 (6 bases). The CDR3 is 14 amino acids. Trimming left V 7 bases short and J 4 bases short, with 16 bases between. CDR1 and CDR2 (germline): SNHLY, FYNNEI. This CDR3 reads CASKGTVTGETQYF. CDR3 DNA sequence: TGTGCCAGCAAAGGGACTGTCACGGGAGAGACCCAGTACTTC.

This clonotype was counted many times. J is TRBJ2-3 and V is TRBV5-6; maybe TRBD2 (7 bases). The CDR3 is 15 residues long. Per the germline V gene, CDR1 is SGHDT and CDR2 is YYEEEE. Trimming took 5 bases from V and 2 from J, leaving 15 bases between them. The CDR3 bases are TGTGCCAGCAGGGGCTATGGGGGGGCCACAGATACGCAGTATTTT. Its protein product is CASRGYGGATDTQYF. Together with reference TRBV5-6 and TRBJ2-3, the CDR3 gives the full variable domain: DAGVTQSPTHLIKTRGQQVTLRCSPKSGHDTVSWYQQALGQGPQFIFQYYEEEERQRGNFPDRFSGHQFPNYSSELNVNALLLGDSALYLCASRGYGGATDTQYFGPGTRLTVL.

This clonotype was recorded many times. This chain connects TRBV3-1 to TRBJ1-2, with D perhaps matching TRBD1 (5 bases). V was cut by 3 bases and J by 4 bases, with 12 bases left in between. CDR3 length: 14 amino acids. CDR1 is LGHDT and CDR2 is YNNKEL in the germline V gene (reference sequence). CDR3 loop: CASSQMTGLYGYTF. CDR3 bases: TGTGCCAGCAGCCAGATGACGGGACTCTATGGCTACACCTTC.

Ten or more counts support this clonotype. Possible read error: a much larger clone is one base away. The chain employs TRBV4-1 and TRBJ1-2; D perhaps matches TRBD1 (6 bases). Looked up from germline, CDR1 is MGHRA and CDR2 is YSYEKL. Trimming left V 3 bases short and J 6 bases short, with 17 bases between. The CDR3 is 15 amino acids. The CDR3 loop is CASSHLVGAIDGYTF. The CDR3 nucleotides are TGCGCCAGCAGCCACCTTGTGGGGGCCATAGATGGCTACACCTTC.

This clonotype is labeled medium-sized. The chain links TRBV5-1 to TRBJ1-2; D gene uncertain. Trimming cost V 6 bases and J 2 bases, with 5 bases left between them. Germline V CDR1 and CDR2: SGHRS, YFSETQ. The CDR3 totals 11 residues. DNA of the CDR3: TGCGCCAGCAAGGAAAACTATGGCTACACCTTC. It is translated as CASKENYGYTF.

This clonotype showed up many times. The chain uses TRBV15 and TRBJ1-2; TRBD1 agrees at 7 bases. The CDR3 has 15 amino acids. V gave up 3 bases and J gave up 4 bases; unmatched junction bases: 8. CDR1 is LNHNV and CDR2 is YYDKDF in the germline V gene (reference sequence). The CDR3 DNA reads TGTGCCACCAGCAGGGGTACAGGGGTAACCTATGGCTACACCTTC. It is translated as CATSRGTGVTYGYTF.

This clonotype showed up just once. The chain employs TRBV27 and TRBJ2-7, with D unresolved. Between the trimmed V and J ends, which lost 3 bases and 10 bases, there was a span of 10 bases. Germline V lookup: CDR1 MNHEY, CDR2 SMNVEV (reference sequence). The CDR3 runs 11 residues. CDR3 protein: CASSFVGCQYF. The DNA for the CDR3 is TGTGCCAGCAGTTTTGTGGGGTGTCAGTACTTC.

This clonotype has at least ten counts. The chain uses TRBV7-2 and TRBJ2-3, with TRBD2 identical over 8 bases. CDR1 is SGHTA, CDR2 FQGNSA, per germline. CDR3 size: 17 residues. V lost 5 bases, J lost 2 bases, and 12 bases stayed unmatched. This CDR3 reads CASSHTGAGDLTDTQYF. For the CDR3, the DNA is TGTGCCAGCAGCCATACGGGAGCGGGGGACCTCACAGATACGCAGTATTTT.

This clonotype came up many times. The chain combines TRBV20-1 with TRBJ2-1; TRBD2 might be the D (5 bases). The CDR3 runs 11 residues. V lost 1 base, J lost 15 bases, and 13 bases lay in between. Germline V gene data show CDR1 as DFQATT and CDR2 as SNEGSKA (reference sequence). CDR3 DNA: TGCAGTGCTAGAGGTTTGGGGAGTCTGTTCTTC. This sequence encodes CSARGLGSLFF.

By sample fraction, this clonotype is medium-sized. J is TRBJ2-7 and V is TRBV5-1, with 9 bases that match TRBD1. The CDR3 contains 13 residues. V gave up 6 bases and J gave up 6 bases; unmatched junction bases: 7. Germline assignment: CDR1 SGHRS and CDR2 YFSETQ. CDR3 in amino acids: CASTLDRGGEQYF. The CDR3 DNA follows: TGCGCCAGCACCCTGGACAGGGGAGGCGAGCAGTACTTC.

This clonotype was seen at least ten times. The CDR3 DNA is TGTGCCAGCAGAGGACTAGCGGGAGGGCTGGGGGAGCTGTTTTTT. Translating it yields CASRGLAGGLGELFF. The chain joins TRBV12-3 or TRBV12-4 to TRBJ2-2; 15 nucleotides agree with TRBD2. The length of the CDR3 is 15 residues. The ends lost 6 bases at V and 8 bases at J; junction bases unmatched: 4.

This clonotype was counted ten times or more. The chain has TRBV20-1 and TRBJ1-1; no reliable D call. Germline lookup yields CDR1 DFQATT and CDR2 SNEGSKA (reference sequence). With 3 bases removed from V and 4 bases from J, the gap between germline ends came to 18 bases. The CDR3 extends over 15 amino acids. The CDR3 loop reads CSASVRRTMSTEAFF. CDR3 bases: TGCAGTGCTAGCGTACGGCGGACGATGAGCACTGAAGCTTTCTTT.